Presented here are 26 T cell receptor beta chains from one specimen sequenced in a study of CD8+ T cells in alopecia areata. Extracted from the samples, RNA was reverse transcribed into cDNA to serve as the sequencing template. Profiling relied on immunoSEQ multiplex PCR, and the TCRdb table lists in-frame clones only, not all of them. The repertoire includes some 170,000 clones, approximately 65% of them detected once, and about 10% sits in the top ten. The sample here was CD8+ T cells sorted from blood, taken at week 0. These receptors came from a human donor with alopecia areata.

The chain couples TRBV5-1 to TRBJ2-5; D may be TRBD2 (5 bases). The V gene lost 6 bases and the J gene lost 2 bases, with 14 bases spanning the gap. CDR1 is SGHRS, CDR2 YFSETQ, per germline. CDR3 length equals 14 residues. For the CDR3, the DNA is TGCGCCAGCACCCCCCCGGGGTTTCAAGAGACCCAGTACTTC. Protein: CASTPPGFQETQYF.

The CDR3 coding sequence is TGCAGCGTGCGGGCGGGGAGCACAGATACGCAGTATTTT. Encoded protein: CSVRAGSTDTQYF. J is TRBJ2-3 and V is TRBV29-1, with D maybe TRBD2 (6 bases). Germline CDR1 is SQVTM and CDR2 is ANQGSEA. With 6 bases removed from V and 0 bases from J, the gap between germline ends came to 10 bases. The CDR3 spans 13 residues.

The V and J genes are TRBV29-1 and TRBJ1-1; D gene ambiguous. Per the germline V gene, CDR1 is SQVTM and CDR2 is ANQGSEA. This CDR3 is built from 14 residues. Trimming took 0 bases from V and 1 from J, leaving 9 bases between them. The CDR3 bases are TGCAGCGTTGAAGATAGGGTTCGGAACACTGAAGCTTTCTTT. Translated, it gives CSVEDRVRNTEAFF.

This chain connects TRBV20-1 to TRBJ2-2; 7 nucleotides align to TRBD2. The junction had 0 bases not matched to a gene; V was cut back by 4 bases and J by 7 bases. CDR3 size: 11 residues. CDR1 is DFQATT and CDR2 is SNEGSKA in the germline V gene (reference sequence). CDR3 sequence reads: CSATGGGELFF. In DNA form, the CDR3 reads TGCAGTGCTACGGGGGGCGGGGAGCTGTTTTTT.

The chain combines TRBV5-1 with TRBJ1-2, with TRBD1 identical over 8 bases. V lost 4 bases and J lost 7; bases outside the gene matches: 9. Per germline, CDR1 SGHRS and CDR2 YFSETQ. The CDR3 length is 14 residues. In DNA form, the CDR3 reads TGCGCCAGCAGCCAATGGACAGGGTATTTTGGCTACACCTTC. Translating gives CASSQWTGYFGYTF.

V usage is TRBV4-1 and J usage is TRBJ2-3, with D hard to call. The V gene lost 4 bases and the J gene lost 3 bases, with 11 bases spanning the gap. In germline, CDR1 is MGHRA, CDR2 YSYEKL. The CDR3 contains 14 residues. In DNA form, the CDR3 reads TGCGCCAGCAGCCCCTTTGGGGTTACAGATACGCAGTATTTT. It encodes CASSPFGVTDTQYF.

The chain links TRBV27 to TRBJ2-6, with D possibly TRBD1 on 5 matching bases. V was trimmed by 3 bases and J by 0 bases, leaving 15 bases between them. CDR1 MNHEY and CDR2 SMNVEV come from the germline V gene (reference sequence). The CDR3 loop spans 18 amino acids. In nucleotides, the CDR3 is TGTGCCAGCAGTTTCCTACAGGACGCCTCCTCTGGGGCCAACGTCCTGACTTTC. It is translated as CASSFLQDASSGANVLTF.

This clone was observed once. Other DNA sequences of this sample code for an identical CDR3. The chain links TRBV5-6 to TRBJ2-6; no clear D. CDR3 length: 13 amino acids. The V end lost 1 base, the J end lost 1 base, and 0 bases lay between the germline ends. Germline V gives CDR1 SGHDT, CDR2 YYEEEE. CDR3 DNA: TGTGCCAGCAGCTTGTCTGGGGCCAACGTCCTGACTTTC. Translation gives CASSLSGANVLTF.

This chain links TRBV11-2 with TRBJ2-1; 9 nucleotides agree with TRBD2. V gave up 2 bases and J gave up 0 bases; unmatched junction bases: 5. Germline assignment: CDR1 SGHAT and CDR2 FQNNGV. CDR3 size: 17 residues. CDR3 sequence (DNA): TGTGCCAGCAGCTTATATAGCGGGGGAAGCTCCTACAATGAGCAGTTCTTC. It yields the protein CASSLYSGGSSYNEQFF.

CDR3 coding DNA: TGTGCCAGCATGGGGGGAGATAGCAATCAGCCCCAGCATTTT. Its translation: CASMGGDSNQPQHF. This sequence joins TRBV2 and TRBJ1-5; a weak D match, TRBD1 (5 bases). The germline V gene encodes CDR1 SNHLY and CDR2 FYNNEI. The CDR3 runs to 14 residues. V lost 7 bases and J 0 bases, leaving 10 bases between the germline ends.

V gene TRBV7-9 combines with J gene TRBJ1-5; 7 nucleotides match TRBD1. Trimming at V came to 5 bases and at J to 5 bases, leaving 3 bases not matched to a gene. Germline V gene data show CDR1 as SEHNR and CDR2 as FQNEAQ (reference sequence). The CDR3 is 13 residues long. The CDR3 bases are TGTGCCAGCAGCCGAGACAGGGATCAGCCCCAGCATTTT. It is translated as CASSRDRDQPQHF.

The genes are TRBV10-3 and TRBJ2-1; a possible D gene is TRBD2 (7 bases). Per the germline V gene, CDR1 is ENHRY and CDR2 is SYGVKD. Trimming pared 6 bases from V and 4 bases from J, leaving 16 bases between. This CDR3 region has 15 residues. The CDR3 DNA follows: TGTGCCATCAGCGGTGGGGGGGCCACATACAATGAGCAGTTCTTC. It encodes CAISGGGATYNEQFF.

The chain couples TRBV7-9 to TRBJ2-5, with a possible D match to TRBD1 (5 bases). CDR1 is SEHNR, CDR2 FQNEAQ, per germline (reference sequence). The length of the CDR3 is 12 residues. V gave up 5 bases and J gave up 12 bases, with 16 bases separating them. CDR3 residues: CASSVDGAREYF. Written as DNA, the CDR3 is TGTGCCAGCAGCGTCGATGGGGCCAGGGAGTACTTC. Drawing the rest from reference TRBV7-9 and TRBJ2-5, the complete variable domain is DTGVSQNPRHKITKRGQNVTFRCDPISEHNRLYWYRQTLGQGPEFLTYFQNEAQLEKSRLLSDRFSAERPKGSFSTLEIQRTEQGDSAMYLCASSVDGAREYFGPGTRLLVL.

V usage is TRBV11-1 and J usage is TRBJ2-7; unclear D gene. Germline assignment: CDR1 SGHAT and CDR2 FQDESV (reference sequence). This CDR3 spans 14 amino acids. Trimming shortened V by 1 base and J by 0 bases, and 7 bases separated the two germline ends. The CDR3 sequence: CASSLVPSSYEQYF. The CDR3 region has the DNA TGTGCCAGCAGCTTAGTACCGAGCTCCTACGAGCAGTACTTC.

This rearrangement joins TRBV6-5 to TRBJ2-5, with D perhaps being TRBD1 or TRBD2 (5 bases each). V lost 6 bases and J lost 0, with 11 bases in between. The CDR3 contains 14 residues. Germline assignment: CDR1 MNHEY and CDR2 SVGAGI. The CDR3 sequence is CASSSLGDQETQYF. CDR3 coding DNA: TGTGCCAGCAGCTCTCTGGGGGACCAAGAGACCCAGTACTTC.

Of note for this clone: Other DNA variants within this sample encode the same CDR3. The chain recombines TRBV7-9 with TRBJ2-3, with unresolved D. CDR1 and CDR2 from the germline V gene are SEHNR and FQNEAQ (reference sequence). The CDR3 length is 12 residues. The V gene lost 3 bases and the J gene lost 1 base, with 2 bases spanning the gap. CDR3 loop: CASSFRTDTQYF. CDR3 coding DNA: TGTGCCAGCAGCTTTCGCACAGATACGCAGTATTTT.

The chain recombines TRBV6-5 with TRBJ1-5, with D possibly being TRBD1 (5 bases). The V end lost 6 bases, the J end lost 6 bases, and 15 bases lay between the germline ends. Per germline, CDR1 MNHEY and CDR2 SVGAGI. This CDR3 spans 14 amino acids. The CDR3, as DNA: TGTGCCAGCAGCCCCACACGGGGGACTCAGCCCCAGCATTTT. It is translated as CASSPTRGTQPQHF.

The genes are TRBV6-5 and TRBJ2-7; tentatively, D is TRBD2 (5 bases). Trimming took off 4 bases at V and 6 bases at J, with 16 bases between the two ends. The CDR3 runs to 14 residues. From germline, CDR1 is MNHEY and CDR2 SVGAGI. Here the CDR3 reads CASSLPGSRREQYF. The DNA for the CDR3 is TGTGCCAGCAGTTTGCCGGGATCCCGGCGCGAGCAGTACTTC.

This clone was detected only a few times. The chain joins TRBV15 to TRBJ2-6; D perhaps matches TRBD1 (5 bases). V was pared by 0 bases and J by 2 bases, with 17 bases between. The CDR3 contains 19 residues. CDR1 is LNHNV, CDR2 YYDKDF, per germline (reference sequence). The DNA of the CDR3 is TGTGCCACCAGCAGAGATGGGGCAGGTTTAATGACTGGGGCCAACGTCCTGACTTTC. It codes for CATSRDGAGLMTGANVLTF.

V usage is TRBV7-3 and J usage is TRBJ1-6; a possible D gene is TRBD1 (5 bases). Trimming removed 2 bases at V and 10 bases at J, with 18 bases between. Germline CDR1 reads SGHTA; CDR2 reads FQGTGA. This CDR3 spans 16 amino acids. CDR3 loop: CASSLGVPGEGSPLHF. CDR3 sequence (DNA): TGTGCCAGCAGCTTAGGGGTGCCGGGGGAAGGCTCACCCCTCCACTTT.

The chain employs TRBV30 and TRBJ2-6; D possibly uses TRBD1 or TRBD2 (5 bases each). Germline assignment: CDR1 GTSNPN and CDR2 SVGIG (reference sequence). Trimming left V 3 bases short and J 4 bases short, with 19 bases between. This CDR3 is 17 amino acids long. CDR3 nucleotides: TGTGCCTGGAGATCGGGACCGCTGTTTGGGGGGGCCAACGTCCTGACTTTC. Amino acids: CAWRSGPLFGGANVLTF.

The rearrangement links TRBV27 to TRBJ2-2, with D tentatively TRBD2 (5 bases). The CDR3 extends over 14 amino acids. Trimming shortened V by 4 bases and J by 4 bases, and 10 bases separated the two germline ends. The germline V gene encodes CDR1 MNHEY and CDR2 SMNVEV (reference sequence). The CDR3 sequence: CASSYRRFTGELFF. CDR3 in DNA: TGTGCCAGCAGTTACCGGAGGTTCACCGGGGAGCTGTTTTTT.

The V gene is TRBV27, the J gene TRBJ2-3; D is undetermined. The length of the CDR3 is 13 residues. Germline V CDR1 and CDR2: MNHEY, SMNVEV (reference sequence). V was clipped by 0 bases and J by 6 bases, with 7 bases between them. The CDR3 DNA sequence: TGTGCCAGCAGTTTATCAGTCCTGGATACGCAGTATTTT. Translated: CASSLSVLDTQYF.

The V call is TRBV15, the J call TRBJ1-2; D gene ambiguous. Germline assignment: CDR1 LNHNV and CDR2 YYDKDF (reference sequence). The CDR3 has 13 amino acids. V lost 4 bases and J 4 bases, leaving 10 bases between the germline ends. CDR3 loop: CATSKVRTYGYTF. The DNA for the CDR3 is TGTGCCACCAGCAAGGTCCGCACCTATGGCTACACCTTC.

This clone was seen a single time. A junction end diverges from the germline sequence, so it may reflect a read error. This chain joins TRBV29-1 and TRBJ2-7; the D call may be TRBD1 or TRBD2 (5 bases each). CDR1 is SQVTM and CDR2 is ANQGSEA in the germline V gene. The CDR3 totals 12 residues. In DNA, the CDR3 is TGCAGCGTTGATCCGGGGACCTACGAGCAGTGCTTC. This sequence encodes CSVDPGTYEQCF.

The chain carries TRBV27 and TRBJ2-2, with 12 positions matching TRBD1. Germline CDR1 is MNHEY and CDR2 is SMNVEV (reference sequence). Germline trimming cut 5 bases from V and 6 bases from J; bases unmatched to any gene: 7. The CDR3 loop spans 16 amino acids. DNA of the CDR3: TGTGCCAGCAGTGGAGGGGACAGGGGGCGCCCCGGGGAGCTGTTTTTT. Translated, it gives CASSGGDRGRPGELFF.